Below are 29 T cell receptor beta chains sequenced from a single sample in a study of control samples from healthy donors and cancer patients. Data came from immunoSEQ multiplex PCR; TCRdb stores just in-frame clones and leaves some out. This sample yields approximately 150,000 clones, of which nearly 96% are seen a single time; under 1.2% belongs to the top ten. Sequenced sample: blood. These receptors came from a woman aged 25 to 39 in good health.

CDR3 nucleotides: TGTGCCAGCAGCAGCTGGACAGGGGGGAGCTCTGGAAACACCATATATTTT. It codes for CASSSWTGGSSGNTIYF. The gene calls are TRBV7-2 and TRBJ1-3; 10 nucleotides agree with TRBD1. The CDR3 spans 17 residues. Germline lookup yields CDR1 SGHTA and CDR2 FQGNSA. The junction had 7 bases not matched to a gene; V was cut back by 5 bases and J by 0 bases. Full variable domain (outside the CDR3, taken from reference TRBV7-2 and TRBJ1-3): GAGVSQSPSNKVTEKGKDVELRCDPISGHTALYWYRQSLGQGLEFLIYFQGNSAPDKSGLPSDRFSAERTGGSVSTLTIQRTQQEDSAVYLCASSSWTGGSSGNTIYFGEGSWLTVV.

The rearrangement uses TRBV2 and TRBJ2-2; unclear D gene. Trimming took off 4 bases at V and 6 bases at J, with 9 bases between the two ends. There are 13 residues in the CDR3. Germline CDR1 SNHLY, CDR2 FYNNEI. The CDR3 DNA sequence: TGTGCCAGCAGTGCCTTGGACCCCGGGGAGCTGTTTTTT. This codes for CASSALDPGELFF.

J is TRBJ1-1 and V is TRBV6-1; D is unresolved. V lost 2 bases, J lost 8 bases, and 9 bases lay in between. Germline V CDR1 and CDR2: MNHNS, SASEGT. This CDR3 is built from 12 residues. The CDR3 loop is CASSEFRGEAFF. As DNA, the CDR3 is TGTGCCAGCAGTGAATTCAGAGGGGAAGCTTTCTTT.

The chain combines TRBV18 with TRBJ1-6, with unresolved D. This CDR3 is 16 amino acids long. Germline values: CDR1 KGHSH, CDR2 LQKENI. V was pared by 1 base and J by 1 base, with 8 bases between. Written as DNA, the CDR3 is TGTGCCAGCTCACCACTCGGGGTTTCCTATAATTCACCCCTCCACTTT. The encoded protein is CASSPLGVSYNSPLHF. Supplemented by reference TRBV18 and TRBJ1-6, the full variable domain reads NAGVMQNPRHLVRRRGQEARLRCSPMKGHSHVYWYRQLPEEGLKFMVYLQKENIIDESGMPKERFSAEFPKEGPSILRIQQVVRGDSAAYFCASSPLGVSYNSPLHFGNGTRLTVT.

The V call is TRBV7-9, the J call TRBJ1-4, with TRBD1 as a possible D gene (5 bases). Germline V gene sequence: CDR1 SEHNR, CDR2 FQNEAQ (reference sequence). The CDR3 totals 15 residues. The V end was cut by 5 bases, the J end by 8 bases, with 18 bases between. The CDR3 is CASSRGTPEEEKLFF. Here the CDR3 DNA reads TGTGCCAGCAGCCGCGGGACCCCCGAGGAAGAAAAACTGTTTTTT. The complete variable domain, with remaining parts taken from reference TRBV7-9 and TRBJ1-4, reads DTGVSQNPRHKITKRGQNVTFRCDPISEHNRLYWYRQTLGQGPEFLTYFQNEAQLEKSRLLSDRFSAERPKGSFSTLEIQRTEQGDSAMYLCASSRGTPEEEKLFFGSGTQLSVL.

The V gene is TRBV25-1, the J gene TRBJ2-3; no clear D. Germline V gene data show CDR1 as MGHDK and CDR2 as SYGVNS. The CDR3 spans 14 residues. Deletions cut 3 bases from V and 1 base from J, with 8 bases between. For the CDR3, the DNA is TGTGCCAGCAGTGATCCCTCGGGCACAGATACGCAGTATTTT. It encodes CASSDPSGTDTQYF.

The CDR3 spells CASSEKPLEAFF. CDR3 coding DNA: TGCGCCAGCAGCGAGAAGCCTCTGGAAGCTTTCTTT. The J gene is TRBJ1-1, the V gene TRBV5-1; D not resolved. V was pared by 4 bases and J by 8 bases, with 12 bases between. This CDR3 is 12 amino acids long. From germline, CDR1 is SGHRS and CDR2 YFSETQ.

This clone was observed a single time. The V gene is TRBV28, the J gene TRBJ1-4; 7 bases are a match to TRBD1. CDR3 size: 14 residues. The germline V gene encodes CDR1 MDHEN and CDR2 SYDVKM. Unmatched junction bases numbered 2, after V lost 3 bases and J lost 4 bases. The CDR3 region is CASSFGDSNEKLFF. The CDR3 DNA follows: TGTGCCAGCAGTTTCGGGGACAGTAATGAAAAACTGTTTTTT.

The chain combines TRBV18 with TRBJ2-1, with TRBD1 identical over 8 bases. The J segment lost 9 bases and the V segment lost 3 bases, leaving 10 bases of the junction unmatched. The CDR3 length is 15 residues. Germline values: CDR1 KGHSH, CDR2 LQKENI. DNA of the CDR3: TGTGCCAGCTCACCCGAGGGACAGGTCGATCCTGAGCAGTTCTTC. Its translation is CASSPEGQVDPEQFF.

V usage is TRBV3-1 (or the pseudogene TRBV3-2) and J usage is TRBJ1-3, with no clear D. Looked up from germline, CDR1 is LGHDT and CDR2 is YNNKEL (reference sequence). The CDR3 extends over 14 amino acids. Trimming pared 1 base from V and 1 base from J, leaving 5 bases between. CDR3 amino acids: CASSQVLSGNTIYF. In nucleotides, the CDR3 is TGTGCCAGCAGCCAAGTATTATCTGGAAACACCATATATTTT.

DNA of the CDR3: TGTGCCTGGGGACGCCCCGGGACAGGTTCCTACGAGCAGTACTTC. Translation gives CAWGRPGTGSYEQYF. This chain connects TRBV30 to TRBJ2-7; 8 bases fit TRBD1. The CDR3 totals 15 residues. Germline V CDR1 and CDR2: GTSNPN, SVGIG (reference sequence). Germline trimming cut 5 bases from V and 1 base from J; bases unmatched to any gene: 10.

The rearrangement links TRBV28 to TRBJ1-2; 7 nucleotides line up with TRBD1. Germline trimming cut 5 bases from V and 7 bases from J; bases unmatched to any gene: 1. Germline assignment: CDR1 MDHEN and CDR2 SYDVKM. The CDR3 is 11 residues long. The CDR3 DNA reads TGTGCCAGCAGTGACAGGGTTGGCTACACCTTC. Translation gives CASSDRVGYTF.

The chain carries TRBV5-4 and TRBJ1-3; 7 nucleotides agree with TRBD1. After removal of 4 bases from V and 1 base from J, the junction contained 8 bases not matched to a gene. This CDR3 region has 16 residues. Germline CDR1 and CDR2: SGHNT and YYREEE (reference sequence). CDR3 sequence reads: CASSPLGTASGNTIYF. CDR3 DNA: TGTGCCAGCAGCCCGCTGGGGACAGCTTCTGGAAACACCATATATTTT.

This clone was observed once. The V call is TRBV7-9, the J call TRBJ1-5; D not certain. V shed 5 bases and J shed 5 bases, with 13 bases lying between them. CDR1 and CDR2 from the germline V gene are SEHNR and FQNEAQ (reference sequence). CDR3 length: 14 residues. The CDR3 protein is CASSTTRSYQPQHF. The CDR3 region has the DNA TGTGCCAGCAGCACGACCAGGTCCTATCAGCCCCAGCATTTT.

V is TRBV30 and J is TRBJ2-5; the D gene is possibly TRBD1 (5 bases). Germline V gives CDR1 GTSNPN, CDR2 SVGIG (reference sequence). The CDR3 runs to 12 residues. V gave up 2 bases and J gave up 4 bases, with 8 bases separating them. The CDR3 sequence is CAWSLRGETQYF. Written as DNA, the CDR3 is TGTGCCTGGAGTCTTAGGGGAGAGACCCAGTACTTC.

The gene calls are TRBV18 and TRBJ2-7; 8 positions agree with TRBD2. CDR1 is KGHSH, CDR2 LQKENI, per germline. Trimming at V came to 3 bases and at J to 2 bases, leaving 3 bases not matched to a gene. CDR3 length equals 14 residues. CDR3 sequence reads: CASSPSGRAYEQYF. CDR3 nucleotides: TGTGCCAGCTCACCGAGCGGGAGAGCCTACGAGCAGTACTTC. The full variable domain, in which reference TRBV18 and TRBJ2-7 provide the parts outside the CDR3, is NAGVMQNPRHLVRRRGQEARLRCSPMKGHSHVYWYRQLPEEGLKFMVYLQKENIIDESGMPKERFSAEFPKEGPSILRIQQVVRGDSAAYFCASSPSGRAYEQYFGPGTRLTVT.

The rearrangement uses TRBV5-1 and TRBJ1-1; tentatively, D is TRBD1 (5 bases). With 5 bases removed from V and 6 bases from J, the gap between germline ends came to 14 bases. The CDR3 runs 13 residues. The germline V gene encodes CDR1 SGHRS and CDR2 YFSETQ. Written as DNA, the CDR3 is TGCGCCAGCAGTCAACGGCGGGGGGCTGAAGCTTTCTTT. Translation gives CASSQRRGAEAFF.

The chain's CDR3 is CASSDPGRLAKNIQYF. In DNA form, the CDR3 reads TGTGCCAGCAGTGATCCGGGACGCTTAGCCAAAAACATTCAGTACTTC. The chain recombines TRBV6-4 with TRBJ2-4; D may be TRBD1 or TRBD2 (5 bases each). This CDR3 contains 16 residues. The germline V gene has CDR1 MRHNA and CDR2 SNTAGT. The germline V and J ends were trimmed by 3 bases and 0 bases, with 12 bases remaining between them.

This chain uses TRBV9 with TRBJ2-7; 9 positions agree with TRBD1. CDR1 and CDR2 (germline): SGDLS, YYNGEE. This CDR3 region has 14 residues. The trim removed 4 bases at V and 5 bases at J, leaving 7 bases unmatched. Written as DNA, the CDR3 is TGTGCCAGCAGCAGCCGGGACAGGGTCCACGAGCAGTACTTC. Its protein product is CASSSRDRVHEQYF.

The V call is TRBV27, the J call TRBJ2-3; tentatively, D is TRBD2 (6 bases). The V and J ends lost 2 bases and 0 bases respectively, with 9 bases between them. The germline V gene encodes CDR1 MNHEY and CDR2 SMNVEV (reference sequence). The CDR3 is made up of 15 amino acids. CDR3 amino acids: CASSLEGRSTDTQYF. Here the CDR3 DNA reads TGTGCCAGCAGTTTAGAGGGGAGGAGCACAGATACGCAGTATTTT.

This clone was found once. CDR3 sequence reads: CASTTGLGFDNEQFF. CDR3 coding DNA: TGTGCCAGCACCACCGGACTAGGGTTTGACAATGAGCAGTTCTTC. The rearrangement links TRBV28 to TRBJ2-1; TRBD2 matches at 7 bases. Germline V gives CDR1 MDHEN, CDR2 SYDVKM. The CDR3 sequence is 15 residues long. The V and J ends lost 7 bases and 5 bases, in that order; junction bases with no gene match: 11.

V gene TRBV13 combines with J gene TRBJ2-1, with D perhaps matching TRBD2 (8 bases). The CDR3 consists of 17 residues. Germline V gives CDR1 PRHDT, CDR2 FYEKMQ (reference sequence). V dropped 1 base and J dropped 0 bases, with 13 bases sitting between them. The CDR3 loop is CASSLAGGGPSYNEQFF. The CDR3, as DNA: TGTGCCAGCAGCTTAGCGGGAGGGGGCCCCTCCTACAATGAGCAGTTCTTC. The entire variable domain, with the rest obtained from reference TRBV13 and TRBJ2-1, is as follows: AAGVIQSPRHLIKEKRETATLKCYPIPRHDTVYWYQQGPGQDPQFLISFYEKMQSDKGSIPDRFSAQQFSDYHSELNMSSLELGDSALYFCASSLAGGGPSYNEQFFGPGTRLTVL.

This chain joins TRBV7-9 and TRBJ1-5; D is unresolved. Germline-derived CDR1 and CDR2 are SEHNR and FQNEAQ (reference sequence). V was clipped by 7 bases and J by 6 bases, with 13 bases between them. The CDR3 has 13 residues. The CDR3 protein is CASTDGVGQPQHF. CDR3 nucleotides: TGTGCCAGCACCGACGGGGTCGGTCAGCCCCAGCATTTT.

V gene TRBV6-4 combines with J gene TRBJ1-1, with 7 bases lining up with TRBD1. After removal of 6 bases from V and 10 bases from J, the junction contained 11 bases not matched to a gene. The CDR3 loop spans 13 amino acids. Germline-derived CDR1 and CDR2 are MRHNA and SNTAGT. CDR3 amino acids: CASRRGQLVRAFF. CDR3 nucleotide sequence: TGTGCCAGCAGGAGGGGGCAGTTGGTAAGAGCTTTCTTT.

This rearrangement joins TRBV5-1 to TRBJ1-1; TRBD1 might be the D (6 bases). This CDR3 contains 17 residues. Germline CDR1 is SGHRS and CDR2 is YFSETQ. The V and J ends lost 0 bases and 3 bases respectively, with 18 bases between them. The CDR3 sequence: CASSLAGGGWGDTEAFF. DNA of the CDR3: TGCGCCAGCAGCTTGGCTGGGGGCGGATGGGGAGACACTGAAGCTTTCTTT.

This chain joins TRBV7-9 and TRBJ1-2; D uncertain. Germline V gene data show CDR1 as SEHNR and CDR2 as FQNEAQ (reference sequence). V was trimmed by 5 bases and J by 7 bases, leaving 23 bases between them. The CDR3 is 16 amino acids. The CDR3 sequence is CASSPPKATLITGYTF. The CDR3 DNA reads TGTGCCAGCAGCCCCCCGAAGGCTACCCTAATAACTGGCTACACCTTC.

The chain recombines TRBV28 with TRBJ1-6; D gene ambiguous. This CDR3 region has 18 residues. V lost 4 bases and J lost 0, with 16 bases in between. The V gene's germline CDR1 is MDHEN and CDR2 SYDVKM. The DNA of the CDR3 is TGTGCCAGCAGTTCCCTGGCGCGTGCGAGCTCCTATAATTCACCCCTCCACTTT. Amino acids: CASSSLARASSYNSPLHF.

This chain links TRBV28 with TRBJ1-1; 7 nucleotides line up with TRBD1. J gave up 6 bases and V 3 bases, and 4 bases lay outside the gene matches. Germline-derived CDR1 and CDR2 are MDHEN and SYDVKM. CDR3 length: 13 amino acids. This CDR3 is CASSFTGVSEAFF. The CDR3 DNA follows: TGTGCCAGCAGTTTTACAGGGGTGTCTGAAGCTTTCTTT. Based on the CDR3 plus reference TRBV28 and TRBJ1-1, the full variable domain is DVKVTQSSRYLVKRTGEKVFLECVQDMDHENMFWYRQDPGLGLRLIYFSYDVKMKEKGDIPEGYSVSREKKERFSLILESASTNQTSMYLCASSFTGVSEAFFGQGTRLTVV.

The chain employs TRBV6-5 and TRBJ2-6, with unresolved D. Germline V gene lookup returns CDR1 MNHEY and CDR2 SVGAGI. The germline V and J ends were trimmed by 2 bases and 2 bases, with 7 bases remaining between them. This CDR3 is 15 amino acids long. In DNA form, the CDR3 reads TGTGCCAGCAGTTACGAGCCAGCTGGGGCCAACGTCCTGACTTTC. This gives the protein CASSYEPAGANVLTF.